Each of the 6 T cell receptor beta chains below was sequenced from the same sample in a study of T-cell reconstitution after alpha-beta-depleted transplantation in children (dated by TCRdb to about 2016). The protocol used for the library was PCR. The instrument given in TCRdb is Illumina HiSeq 2500. TCR libraries were prepared with molecular barcoding, using unique molecular identifiers to normalize TCRbeta repertoire quantification. TCRdb reworked the public reads: Q25 trimming with fastp, MiXCR clone assembly, productive beta chains retained. Identical CDR3 protein sequences are pooled into one entry, listed with their most common genes and DNA. The sample table records about 980,000 distinct CDR3 sequences; roughly 29% of these occur just once. The ten largest clones take up roughly 31% of the sample. The sample's treatment or condition label, in plain terms: allogeneic hematopoietic cell transplantation with graft depleted of TCRalphabeta T cells and CD19 B cells.

The material sequenced was PBMCs, mostly from graft donor cells, taken 360 days after TCRalphabeta/CD19-depleted stem cell transplant. The receptors stem from a boy under three years old who had a stem cell transplant for SCID, so the T cells may come from the graft donor.

The table lists this clonotype with a count of one. This chain connects TRBV20-1 to TRBJ2-7; 12 bases agree with TRBD2. The CDR3 spans 15 residues. The trim removed 6 bases at V and 4 bases at J, leaving 10 bases unmatched. The V gene's germline CDR1 is DFQATT and CDR2 SNEGSKA (reference sequence). CDR3 amino acids: CSAPHTSGGLYEQYF. CDR3 sequence (DNA): TGCAGTGCCCCACACACTAGCGGGGGGCTTTACGAGCAGTACTTC.

This clonotype appeared many times. V is TRBV9 and J is TRBJ2-3; 9 bases are a match to TRBD2. In germline, CDR1 is SGDLS, CDR2 YYNGEE. Trimming at V came to 2 bases and at J to 3 bases, leaving 1 base not matched to a gene. The CDR3 extends over 14 amino acids. CDR3 DNA sequence: TGTGCCAGCAGCGTCAGCGGGGGGACAGATACGCAGTATTTT. It codes for CASSVSGGTDTQYF.

This chain joins TRBV12-3 or TRBV12-4 and TRBJ2-5; 7 positions agree with TRBD1. Unmatched junction bases numbered 6, after V lost 6 bases and J lost 5 bases. The CDR3 loop spans 13 amino acids. CDR3 bases: TGTGCCAGCAGCACAGGGGCTGCGGAGACCCAGTACTTC. Translating gives CASSTGAAETQYF.

V gene TRBV7-2 combines with J gene TRBJ2-1; 12 nucleotides line up with TRBD2. The length of the CDR3 is 17 residues. Germline V gene data show CDR1 as SGHTA and CDR2 as FQGNSA. V lost 3 bases, J lost 4 bases, and 7 bases stayed unmatched. The CDR3 sequence: CASSFSTSGGLYNEQFF. The CDR3 DNA sequence: TGTGCCAGCAGCTTCTCGACTAGCGGGGGACTGTACAATGAGCAGTTCTTC.

The rearrangement joins TRBV12-3 or TRBV12-4 to TRBJ2-5, with 8 bases that match TRBD2. The V and J ends lost 5 bases and 5 bases, in that order; junction bases with no gene match: 7. This CDR3 has 14 residues. Here the CDR3 DNA reads TGTGCCAGCAGTCCCTCGGGACTAGTGGAGACCCAGTACTTC. Protein product: CASSPSGLVETQYF.

The V and J genes are TRBV12-3 or TRBV12-4 and TRBJ2-3; 7 bases fit TRBD2. The CDR3 runs 18 residues. Trimming removed 2 bases from V and 2 bases from J; junction bases left unmatched: 13. The CDR3 DNA sequence: TGTGCCAGCAGTTTAACCCGACTAGCAGAGCCACTCACAGATACGCAGTATTTT. The encoded protein is CASSLTRLAEPLTDTQYF.